The source of this T cell receptor (beta chain) is a study of blood T cell repertoires in COVID-19. Trimming removed 5 bases at V and 7 bases at J, with 15 bases between. The CDR3 covers 13 residues. The germline V gene encodes CDR1 ENHRY and CDR2 SYGVKD. Only in-frame clones appear in the TCRdb table, and some are missing; sequencing was by immunoSEQ multiplex PCR. The table lists 250,000 or so clones, 80% to 90% of them singletons. What was sequenced was peripheral blood. The chain recombines TRBV10-3 with TRBJ2-7; no clear D. This clonotype originated in a woman in her 40s who had recovered from COVID-19. CDR3 protein: CAISHNLGGEQYV. CDR3 coding DNA: TGTGCCATCAGTCATAATCTAGGTGGAGAGCAGTACGTC.